These 3 T cell receptor beta chains share one sample of origin, sequenced in a study of shared clonotypes between healthy human individuals. The repertoire was sequenced with immunoSEQ multiplex PCR; TCRdb's copy has only in-frame clones and lacks some. This table holds some 2,500,000 clones, around 92% found once. Sample: naive CD4+ T cells from PBMCs. The subset is: CD45RA+ positively selected. The source of these receptors is a man younger than 35 in good health. Some clones in this sample may be carry-over from other donors' samples.

The V and J genes are TRBV28 and TRBJ1-2; D is perhaps TRBD1 (5 bases). The CDR3 is made up of 12 amino acids. Trimming pared 8 bases from V and 5 bases from J, leaving 12 bases between. Germline CDR1 is MDHEN and CDR2 is SYDVKM. The CDR3 here is CASQPRGYGYTF. CDR3 coding DNA: TGTGCCAGCCAGCCTCGGGGGTATGGCTACACCTTC.

The chain links TRBV6-6 to TRBJ2-1; TRBD2 matches 7 bases. This CDR3 spans 14 amino acids. Germline CDR1 MNHNY, CDR2 SVGAGI (reference sequence). Unmatched junction bases numbered 6, after V lost 8 bases and J lost 2 bases. CDR3 bases: TGTGCCAGCGTCCGGGAGGAACCCTACAATGAGCAGTTCTTC. This encodes CASVREEPYNEQFF.

The CDR3 sequence: CASRMALGLAGPGELFF. The DNA for the CDR3 is TGTGCCAGCAGAATGGCTTTGGGACTAGCGGGCCCCGGGGAGCTGTTTTTT. V is TRBV5-4 and J is TRBJ2-2; the match to TRBD2 covers 12 bases. The germline CDR1 and CDR2 sequences are SGHNT and YYREEE (reference sequence). CDR3 length: 17 residues. After removal of 5 bases from V and 6 bases from J, the junction contained 11 bases not matched to a gene.